This TCR beta chain was recorded in a study of blood T cell repertoires in COVID-19. Sequenced by immunoSEQ multiplex PCR; TCRdb stores in-frame clones only, minus some. In the table there are about 260,000 clones, over 75% of which are singletons. V trimming: 6 bases; J trimming: 4 bases; junction bases outside the gene matches: 11. This CDR3 is built from 16 residues. Germline V lookup: CDR1 SNHLY, CDR2 FYNNEI. The sequencing input was PBMCs or T cells enriched from blood (not recorded which). The sequence derives from a woman between 18 and 30 years old who had recovered from COVID-19. This chain joins TRBV2 and TRBJ1-5, with 8 bases matching TRBD1. CDR3 region: CASRTDRGRINQPQHF. The CDR3 nucleotides are TGTGCCAGCAGAACCGACAGGGGTCGGATAAATCAGCCCCAGCATTTT.